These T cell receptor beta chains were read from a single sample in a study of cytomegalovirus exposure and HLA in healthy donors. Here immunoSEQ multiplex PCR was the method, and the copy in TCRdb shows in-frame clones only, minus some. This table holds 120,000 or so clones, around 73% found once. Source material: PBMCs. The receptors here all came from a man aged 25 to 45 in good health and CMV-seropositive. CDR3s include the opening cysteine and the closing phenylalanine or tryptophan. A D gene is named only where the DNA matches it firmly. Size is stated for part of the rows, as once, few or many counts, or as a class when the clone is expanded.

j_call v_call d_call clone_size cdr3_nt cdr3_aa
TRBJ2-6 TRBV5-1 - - TGCGCCAGCAGCACAGGGACCAACGTCCTGACTTTC CASSTGTNVLTF
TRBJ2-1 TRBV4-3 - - TGCGCCAGCAGCCAAGATTTTAACAATGAGCAGTTCTTC CASSQDFNNEQFF
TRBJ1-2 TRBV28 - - TGTGCCAGCAGTAAGAAAGGACAGCAGCATACTAACTATGGCTACACCTTC CASSKKGQQHTNYGYTF
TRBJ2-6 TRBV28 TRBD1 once TGTGCCAGTAAGACAGGGGAATCGACTGGGGCCAACGTCCTGACTTTC CASKTGESTGANVLTF
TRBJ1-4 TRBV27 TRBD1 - TGTGCCAGCAGCTCTACAGGGGGCGCGGGGGAAAAACTGTTTTTT CASSSTGGAGEKLFF
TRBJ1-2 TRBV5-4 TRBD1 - TGTGCCAGCAGCAGGGGGGACAGCTCCTATGGCTACACCTTC CASSRGDSSYGYTF
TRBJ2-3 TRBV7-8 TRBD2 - TGTGCCAGCAGCACGGGACTAGCGAGTCAGGATACGCAGTATTTT CASSTGLASQDTQYF
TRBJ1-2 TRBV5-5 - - TGTGCCAGCCTCCCTCGGGTTCTGCCTACTAACTATGGCTACACCTTC CASLPRVLPTNYGYTF
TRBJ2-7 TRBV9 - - TGTGCCAGCAGCGCCGCCCAAGGGAGCCACTTCTACGAGCAGTACTTC CASSAAQGSHFYEQYF
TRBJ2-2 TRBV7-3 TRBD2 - TGTGCCAGCAGCTTCTCGGGAGGGAACACCGGGGAGCTGTTTTTT CASSFSGGNTGELFF
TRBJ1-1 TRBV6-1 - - TGTGCCAGCAGTGAAGAAGGGGGGGGCATAAACACTGAAGCTTTCTTT CASSEEGGGINTEAFF
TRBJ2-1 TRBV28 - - TGTGCCGGAGCCGCATCCCCAAACAATGAGCAGTTCTTC CAGAASPNNEQFF
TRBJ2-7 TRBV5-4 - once TGTGCCAGCAGCGCCAGGGGTGGTGACTACGAGCAGTACTTC CASSARGGDYEQYF
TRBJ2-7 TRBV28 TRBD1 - TGTGCCAGCTCTGGGACAGGGCTCTACGAGCAGTACTTC CASSGTGLYEQYF
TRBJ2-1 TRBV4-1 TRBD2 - TGCGCCAGCAGCCAAGACGGGGGGAATGAGCAGTTCTTC CASSQDGGNEQFF
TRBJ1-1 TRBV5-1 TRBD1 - TGCGCCAGCAGCCCTGACAGGGGTCGGCCCTTCTTT CASSPDRGRPFF
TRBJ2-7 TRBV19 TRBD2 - TGTGCCAGTACCCGAGCGGGAGGAGCTGGCGAGCAGTACTTC CASTRAGGAGEQYF
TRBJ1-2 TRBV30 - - TGTGCCTGGAGTGTAGGGCAGGGCCGCTACACCTTC CAWSVGQGRYTF
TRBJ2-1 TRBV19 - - TGTGCCAGTAGTATAGATAACGCGGACTACCAAGAGCAGTTCTTC CASSIDNADYQEQFF
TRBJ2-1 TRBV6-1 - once TGTGCCAGCAGTGGTAGCGGAGCAGGAAACAATGAGCAGTTCTTC CASSGSGAGNNEQFF
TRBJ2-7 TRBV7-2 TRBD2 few TGTGCCAGCAGCTTAGGACTAGCGGGGGTCTACGAGCAGTACTTC CASSLGLAGVYEQYF
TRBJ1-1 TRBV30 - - TGTGCCTGGAGAGGGGTACAGATTATGAACACTGAAGCTTTCTTT CAWRGVQIMNTEAFF
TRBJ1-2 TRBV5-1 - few TGCGCCAGCAGCTTGGGGGGCAGGGGAACCGGCTACACCTTC CASSLGGRGTGYTF
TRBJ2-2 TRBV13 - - TGTGCCAGCGGGAGAGTCACCGGGGAGCTGTTTTTT CASGRVTGELFF
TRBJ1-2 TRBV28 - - TGTGCCAGCAGTCCCCGGACAGTAGGCTACACCTTC CASSPRTVGYTF
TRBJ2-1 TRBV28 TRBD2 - TGTGCCAGCAGGTCACTTATGACAAGCGGGGGTCGGGGTGAGCAGTTCTTC CASRSLMTSGGRGEQFF
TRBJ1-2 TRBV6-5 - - TGTGCCAGCAGTTACACCCTACTAGGCTATGGCTACACCTTC CASSYTLLGYGYTF